These 30 T cell receptor beta chains were all obtained from the same sample, sequenced in a study of shared clonotypes between healthy human individuals. Sequenced by immunoSEQ multiplex PCR; TCRdb stores in-frame clones only, minus some. The table shows about a million clones, with around 76% occurring only once. The sample taken for sequencing was memory CD4+ T cells sorted from blood. Noted subset: CD45RA-negative fraction. The receptors originated from a man aged 18-30 years in good health.

CDR3 sequence: CASSLAVLNYGYTF. The CDR3, as DNA: TGTGCCAGCAGCTTGGCTGTCCTGAACTATGGCTACACCTTC. This sequence joins TRBV5-5 and TRBJ1-2; D not certain. Trimming pared 0 bases from V and 2 bases from J, leaving 8 bases between. CDR3 length equals 14 residues. Germline V gene lookup returns CDR1 SGHKS and CDR2 YYEKEE (reference sequence).

This clone occurred once. Because the CDR3's place on the DNA is in doubt, the DNA is left out and the CDR3 is given as listed by TCRdb. The chain uses TRBV6-1 and TRBJ1-2. Germline CDR1 and CDR2: MNHNS and SASEGT. The CDR3 is 14 residues long, ends included. The CDR3 loop reads CASSILGGTEGYTF.

V is TRBV4-3 and J is TRBJ1-1; D not certain. Trimming removed 1 base from V and 0 bases from J, with 12 bases in between. Per the germline V gene, CDR1 is LGHNA and CDR2 is YSLEER. CDR3 length: 16 residues. CDR3 protein: CASSQVMGPMNTEAFF. For the CDR3, the DNA is TGCGCCAGCAGCCAAGTTATGGGCCCCATGAACACTGAAGCTTTCTTT.

The chain carries TRBV6-5 and TRBJ2-7; no reliable D call. The CDR3 is made up of 15 amino acids. Germline V gene data show CDR1 as MNHEY and CDR2 as SVGAGI. V was trimmed by 3 bases and J by 1 base, leaving 13 bases between them. Written as DNA, the CDR3 is TGTGCCAGCAGTTATCAACCCGTTTCTTCCTACGAGCAGTACTTC. Translation: CASSYQPVSSYEQYF.

This clone was seen a handful of times. The genes are TRBV30 and TRBJ2-1; D is possibly TRBD2 (6 bases). The V end was cut by 2 bases, the J end by 2 bases, with 16 bases between. Germline assignment: CDR1 GTSNPN and CDR2 SVGIG (reference sequence). The CDR3 is made up of 16 amino acids. The CDR3 DNA reads TGTGCCTGGAGTCCATATTTCCTAGCGACCTACAATGAGCAGTTCTTC. It translates to CAWSPYFLATYNEQFF.

This clone was seen just once. This chain connects TRBV5-4 to TRBJ2-1, with D possibly matching TRBD2 (6 bases). From germline, CDR1 is SGHNT and CDR2 YYREEE (reference sequence). This CDR3 region has 15 residues. V lost 2 bases and J 6 bases, leaving 15 bases between the germline ends. CDR3 residues: CASSFLEGAGNEQFF. In nucleotides, the CDR3 is TGTGCCAGCAGCTTTTTGGAGGGCGCAGGCAATGAGCAGTTCTTC. The variable domain in full, completed from reference TRBV5-4 and TRBJ2-1, reads ETGVTQSPTHLIKTRGQQVTLRCSSQSGHNTVSWYQQALGQGPQFIFQYYREEENGRGNFPPRFSGLQFPNYSSELNVNALELDDSALYLCASSFLEGAGNEQFFGPGTRLTVL.

This chain joins TRBV2 and TRBJ2-6, with D uncertain. This CDR3 comprises 15 residues. The ends were cut back, 3 bases at V and 0 bases at J, with 6 bases in the middle. Germline V gives CDR1 SNHLY, CDR2 FYNNEI. The CDR3 DNA reads as TGTGCCAGCAGTGAGAACCGCTCTGGGGCCAACGTCCTGACTTTC. The encoded protein is CASSENRSGANVLTF.

This clone was observed a handful of times. The rearrangement links TRBV11-2 to TRBJ1-3; no definite D call. Germline CDR1 and CDR2: SGHAT and FQNNGV. The CDR3 consists of 13 residues. Trimming pared 3 bases from V and 8 bases from J, leaving 11 bases between. Written as DNA, the CDR3 is TGTGCCAGCAGCTTGCAGGTAGCCGACACCATATATTTT. Protein product: CASSLQVADTIYF.

The sample holds a few counts of this clone. This chain uses TRBV30 with TRBJ1-6, with D possibly TRBD1 on 6 matching bases. V lost 2 bases and J lost 7, with 15 bases in between. There are 15 residues in the CDR3. Looked up from germline, CDR1 is GTSNPN and CDR2 is SVGIG (reference sequence). CDR3 sequence reads: CAWSKQGTLNSPLHF. The CDR3 DNA reads as TGTGCCTGGAGTAAGCAGGGGACTTTAAATTCACCCCTCCACTTT.

This clone was found a few times. V usage is TRBV28 and J usage is TRBJ1-2; D is unresolved. Deletions cut 2 bases from V and 6 bases from J, with 19 bases between. The CDR3 is 16 residues long. In germline, CDR1 is MDHEN, CDR2 SYDVKM. Here the CDR3 DNA reads TGTGCCAGCAGTTTAGTCGGTAGCGGGAGAGGTCATGGCTACACCTTC. Its protein is CASSLVGSGRGHGYTF.

This chain joins TRBV7-2 and TRBJ2-7; D is unresolved. The germline V gene encodes CDR1 SGHTA and CDR2 FQGNSA. The V gene lost 0 bases and the J gene lost 0 bases, with 9 bases spanning the gap. The CDR3 totals 15 residues. The CDR3 region has the DNA TGTGCCAGCAGCTTAGCAGTTGGCACCTCCTACGAGCAGTACTTC. Translating gives CASSLAVGTSYEQYF.

The CDR3 spells CASSPLAASYNEQFF. The CDR3 coding sequence is TGCGCCAGCAGCCCTCTAGCGGCCTCCTACAATGAGCAGTTCTTC. The chain has TRBV5-1 and TRBJ2-1; 7 bases line up with TRBD2. The V segment lost 4 bases and the J segment 0 bases; nucleotides outside the gene matches: 4. This CDR3 has 15 residues. The germline V gene encodes CDR1 SGHRS and CDR2 YFSETQ.

The chain couples TRBV5-4 to TRBJ2-7; TRBD2 matches at 12 bases. The V and J ends lost 4 bases and 5 bases, in that order; junction bases with no gene match: 10. CDR1 and CDR2 (germline): SGHNT, YYREEE (reference sequence). The CDR3 totals 16 residues. CDR3 protein: CASSRRLAGAINEQYF. As DNA, the CDR3 is TGTGCCAGCAGCCGCCGACTAGCGGGAGCCATAAACGAGCAGTACTTC.

This chain links TRBV29-1 with TRBJ2-1; D may be TRBD2 (5 bases). CDR1 and CDR2 from the germline V gene are SQVTM and ANQGSEA. CDR3 length equals 13 residues. V lost 4 bases, J lost 5 bases, and 12 bases lay in between. CDR3 in amino acids: CSVGGYLHNEQFF. CDR3 nucleotides: TGCAGCGTTGGAGGGTATCTCCACAATGAGCAGTTCTTC.

The rearrangement joins TRBV4-1 to TRBJ1-4; D remains unclear. The CDR3 totals 13 residues. From germline, CDR1 is MGHRA and CDR2 YSYEKL. Trimming stripped 3 bases from V and 7 bases from J, with 9 bases between. CDR3 sequence reads: CASSHLPSEKLFF. CDR3 nucleotides: TGCGCCAGCAGCCACCTACCCAGTGAAAAACTGTTTTTT.

Note on this clone: A far larger clone differs by one base, so this is likely a read error. Other DNA variants within this sample encode the same CDR3. The chain uses TRBV28 and TRBJ2-7, with TRBD2 matching over 12 bases. Germline CDR1 and CDR2: MDHEN and SYDVKM. CDR3 length: 14 amino acids. The V segment lost 6 bases and the J segment 2 bases; nucleotides outside the gene matches: 2. CDR3 bases: TGTGCCAGCAGGCTAGCGGGGGGGCCCTACGAGCAGTACTTC. This gives the protein CASRLAGGPYEQYF.

The rearrangement uses TRBV5-5 and TRBJ1-1, with D unresolved. CDR1 SGHKS and CDR2 YYEKEE come from the germline V gene (reference sequence). This CDR3 is built from 13 residues. V lost 4 bases and J lost 0, with 7 bases in between. Here the CDR3 reads CASSAEVNTEAFF. The CDR3 coding sequence is TGTGCCAGCAGCGCCGAAGTGAACACTGAAGCTTTCTTT. Supplemented by reference TRBV5-5 and TRBJ1-1, the full variable domain reads DAGVTQSPTHLIKTRGQQVTLRCSPISGHKSVSWYQQVLGQGPQFIFQYYEKEERGRGNFPDRFSARQFPNYSSELNVNALLLGDSALYLCASSAEVNTEAFFGQGTRLTVV.

The chain recombines TRBV4-3 with TRBJ2-7, with D unclear. Germline V gene lookup returns CDR1 LGHNA and CDR2 YSLEER. V was cut by 5 bases and J by 6 bases, with 14 bases left in between. The CDR3 has 13 amino acids. CDR3: CASSTSLEFEQYF. CDR3 nucleotide sequence: TGCGCCAGCAGCACTTCATTGGAGTTCGAGCAGTACTTC.

The chain carries TRBV9 and TRBJ1-1; possible D gene TRBD1, 5 bases. This CDR3 has 15 amino acids. Germline V gene sequence: CDR1 SGDLS, CDR2 YYNGEE. V lost 3 bases, J lost 0 bases, and 12 bases lay in between. In nucleotides, the CDR3 is TGTGCCAGCAGCGCCGAATCGACAGTGAACACTGAAGCTTTCTTT. Translating it yields CASSAESTVNTEAFF.

This chain links TRBV19 with TRBJ2-7; 7 positions match TRBD1. Looked up from germline, CDR1 is LNHDA and CDR2 is SQIVND (reference sequence). The CDR3 consists of 14 residues. V lost 5 bases to trimming and J lost 3 bases; unmatched junction nucleotides: 7. CDR3 residues: CASSSRQGDYEQYF. CDR3 sequence (DNA): TGTGCCAGTAGTTCCAGACAGGGAGACTACGAGCAGTACTTC. Looking up the rest from reference TRBV19 and TRBJ2-7 gives the full variable domain: DGGITQSPKYLFRKEGQNVTLSCEQNLNHDAMYWYRQDPGQGLRLIYYSQIVNDFQKGDIAEGYSVSREKKESFPLTVTSAQKNPTAFYLCASSSRQGDYEQYFGPGTRLTVT.

This chain links TRBV5-6 with TRBJ2-5; 11 bases are shared with TRBD2. This CDR3 comprises 17 residues. V shed 4 bases and J 0 bases; nucleotides not matched to a gene: 8. CDR1 SGHDT and CDR2 YYEEEE come from the germline V gene. The CDR3 region has the DNA TGTGCCAGCAGCGTCGCTAGCGGGGGGCGGTACCAAGAGACCCAGTACTTC. It is translated as CASSVASGGRYQETQYF.

This clone has at least ten counts. The chain employs TRBV7-2 and TRBJ1-5; D remains unclear. The CDR3 contains 12 residues. Germline V gives CDR1 SGHTA, CDR2 FQGNSA. V was trimmed by 2 bases and J by 5 bases, leaving 4 bases between them. CDR3 region: CASSLRDQPQHF. CDR3 in DNA: TGTGCCAGCAGCTTAAGGGATCAGCCCCAGCATTTT.

This chain uses TRBV7-2 with TRBJ1-1; 9 positions agree with TRBD1. There are 14 residues in the CDR3. V lost 5 bases and J lost 3; bases outside the gene matches: 4. CDR1 SGHTA and CDR2 FQGNSA come from the germline V gene. The CDR3 nucleotides are TGTGCCAGCAGCATACAGGGGGCGGACACTGAAGCTTTCTTT. Translating it yields CASSIQGADTEAFF. Filled out from reference TRBV7-2 and TRBJ1-1, the complete variable domain reads GAGVSQSPSNKVTEKGKDVELRCDPISGHTALYWYRQSLGQGLEFLIYFQGNSAPDKSGLPSDRFSAERTGGSVSTLTIQRTQQEDSAVYLCASSIQGADTEAFFGQGTRLTVV.

This clone was seen just once. This chain connects TRBV9 to TRBJ1-5, with 10 bases that match TRBD1. The germline V gene has CDR1 SGDLS and CDR2 YYNGEE. The CDR3 is 15 residues long. After removal of 4 bases from V and 4 bases from J, the junction contained 5 bases not matched to a gene. The CDR3 region is CASSPGTGENQPQHF. As DNA, the CDR3 is TGTGCCAGCAGCCCTGGGACAGGGGAAAATCAGCCCCAGCATTTT.

CDR3 in DNA: TGTGCCAGCAGCCAAGGGGAGGGATCCTACGAGCAGTACTTC. Protein sequence: CASSQGEGSYEQYF. The chain combines TRBV4-2 with TRBJ2-7; TRBD2 matches 7 bases. V shed 1 base, J shed 1 base, and the junction held 1 base outside the gene matches. CDR3 length: 14 residues. CDR1 and CDR2 from the germline V gene are LGHNA and YNFKEQ.

This clone appeared once. The V call is TRBV27, the J call TRBJ1-1; no definite D call. V was cut by 6 bases and J by 7 bases, with 9 bases left in between. The CDR3 contains 11 residues. CDR1 and CDR2 from the germline V gene are MNHEY and SMNVEV (reference sequence). This chain's CDR3 is CASRDRYEAFF. The CDR3 nucleotides are TGTGCCAGCAGAGATCGTTATGAAGCTTTCTTT.

This clone was seen a single time. V is TRBV10-3 and J is TRBJ2-1; TRBD2 aligns across 14 bases. The CDR3 has 17 residues. Germline V lookup: CDR1 ENHRY, CDR2 SYGVKD. J was trimmed by 4 bases and V by 5 bases; bases with no gene match: 7. CDR3: CAISTGTSGSSYNEQFF. CDR3 bases: TGTGCCATCAGTACCGGGACTAGCGGGAGTTCGTACAATGAGCAGTTCTTC.

The chain joins TRBV7-8 to TRBJ2-7; 7 bases line up with TRBD2. V shed 2 bases and J 3 bases; nucleotides not matched to a gene: 4. Germline V lookup: CDR1 SGHVS, CDR2 FQNEAQ. This CDR3 is built from 14 residues. In DNA, the CDR3 is TGTGCCAGCAGCTTAACAAGCGGGGTCTACGAGCAGTACTTC. Translation: CASSLTSGVYEQYF.

The chain uses TRBV28 and TRBJ1-1; 7 positions agree with TRBD1. This CDR3 comprises 16 residues. V dropped 7 bases and J dropped 0; count of bases not matched to a gene: 11. The V gene's germline CDR1 is MDHEN and CDR2 SYDVKM. The CDR3 here is CASTLRGQPLNTEAFF. In nucleotides, the CDR3 is TGTGCCAGCACCCTGAGGGGACAGCCTCTGAACACTGAAGCTTTCTTT.

This chain connects TRBV6-1 to TRBJ1-4; D gene unclear. The CDR3 sequence is 13 residues long. Germline V gene sequence: CDR1 MNHNS, CDR2 SASEGT. Trimming cost V 4 bases and J 2 bases, with 5 bases left between them. In DNA, the CDR3 is TGTGCCAGCAGTGCAATGACTAATGAAAAACTGTTTTTT. Its translation: CASSAMTNEKLFF.